A selection of T cell receptor beta chains follows, all from one sample in a study of OX40 agonist ivuxolimab in advanced cancers. The assay was immunoSEQ multiplex PCR, and TCRdb's table has in-frame clones only and misses some. The repertoire includes over 70,000 clones, around 85% of them detected once, and 2% sits in the top ten. Sequenced here: CD4+ or CD8+ T cells sorted from blood, sampled in a trial of the OX40 agonist ivuxolimab. These receptors were taken from an adult with an advanced solid tumor such as melanoma, head and neck, liver or kidney cancer. CDR3s include the opening cysteine and the closing phenylalanine or tryptophan. A D gene is named only where the DNA matches it firmly. Not all rows give a size; the values are once, few, many and, for expanded clones, a class.

V,J,length,D,size,CDR3,DNA
TRBV5-1,TRBJ2-3,18,TRBD2,.,CASSTQLGLAGGSDTQYF,TGCGCCAGCAGCACGCAGCTGGGACTAGCGGGCGGTTCTGATACGCAGTATTTT
TRBV6-1,TRBJ1-5,15,.,.,CASSFGGQGRQPQHF,TGTGCCAGCAGTTTCGGGGGGCAGGGACGACAGCCCCAGCATTTT
TRBV7-9,TRBJ1-2,14,.,once,CASSLAGVDKTNTF,TGTGCCAGCAGCTTAGCGGGGGTGGACAAAACGAACACCTTC
TRBV7-9,TRBJ2-1,12,.,.,CASSLVGNEQFF,TGTGCCAGCAGCCTAGTGGGAAATGAGCAGTTCTTC
TRBV5-6,TRBJ2-5,15,.,.,CASSLAGRPSETQYF,TGTGCCAGCAGCTTGGCGGGACGGCCAAGCGAGACCCAGTACTTC
TRBV7-2,TRBJ1-6,15,TRBD1,.,CASSFFGTDNSPLHF,TGTGCCAGCAGCTTTTTCGGGACAGACAATTCACCCCTCCACTTT
TRBV18,TRBJ1-1,14,.,once,CASSPPGVYTEAFF,TGTGCCAGCTCACCACCAGGGGTCTACACTGAAGCTTTCTTT
TRBV28,TRBJ2-1,17,.,.,CASSLFLGTKTYNEQFF,TGTGCCAGCAGTTTATTCCTGGGGACAAAAACCTACAATGAGCAGTTCTTC
TRBV18,TRBJ1-5,14,.,.,CASSPIDSNQPQHF,TGTGCCAGCTCACCAATTGATAGCAATCAGCCCCAGCATTTT
TRBV7-2,TRBJ2-5,16,TRBD2,.,CASSSLGGLALETQYF,TGTGCCAGCAGCTCCCTTGGGGGACTAGCATTGGAGACCCAGTACTTC
TRBV6-1,TRBJ1-5,11,.,.,CASSPFGPQHF,TGTGCCAGCAGTCCATTTGGGCCCCAGCATTTT
TRBV19,TRBJ1-5,12,.,.,CATIAPYQPQHF,TGTGCCACCATCGCTCCCTATCAGCCCCAGCATTTT
TRBV7-9,TRBJ2-7,12,.,.,CASSPTWGEQYF,TGTGCCAGCAGCCCAACCTGGGGGGAGCAGTACTTC
TRBV9,TRBJ2-1,14,.,.,CASSFGPEGNEQFF,TGTGCCAGCAGTTTCGGGCCGGAGGGAAATGAGCAGTTCTTC
TRBV30,TRBJ1-1,12,.,.,CAWGQSTTEAFF,TGTGCCTGGGGACAGTCCACCACTGAAGCTTTCTTT
TRBV7-2,TRBJ1-2,16,.,.,CASSLARQAPQYGYTF,TGTGCCAGCAGCTTAGCCCGACAGGCTCCGCAATATGGCTACACCTTC
TRBV5-1,TRBJ2-1,16,.,.,CASSLSGTATYNEQFF,TGCGCCAGCAGCTTATCCGGGACGGCGACCTACAATGAGCAGTTCTTC
TRBV29-1,TRBJ2-1,14,TRBD2,.,CSVGLAGNYNEQFF,TGCAGCGTGGGACTAGCGGGGAACTACAATGAGCAGTTCTTC
TRBV6-5,TRBJ1-1,14,.,.,CASSRDTMNTEAFF,TGTGCCAGCAGTAGGGACACCATGAACACTGAAGCTTTCTTT
TRBV2,TRBJ1-5,16,.,.,CAGSLPRVHHNQPQHF,TGTGCCGGCAGCCTACCCAGGGTCCACCACAATCAGCCCCAGCATTTT